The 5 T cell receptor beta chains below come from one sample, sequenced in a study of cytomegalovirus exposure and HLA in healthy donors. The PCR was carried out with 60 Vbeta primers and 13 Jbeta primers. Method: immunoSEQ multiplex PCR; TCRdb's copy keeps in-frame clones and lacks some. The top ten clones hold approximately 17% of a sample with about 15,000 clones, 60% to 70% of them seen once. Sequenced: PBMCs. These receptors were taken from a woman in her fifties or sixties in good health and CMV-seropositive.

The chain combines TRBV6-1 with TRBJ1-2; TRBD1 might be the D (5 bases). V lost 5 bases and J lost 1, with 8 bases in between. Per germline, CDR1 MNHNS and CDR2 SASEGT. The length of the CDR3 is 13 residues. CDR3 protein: CASSHRGNYGYTF. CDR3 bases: TGTGCCAGCAGTCATAGGGGTAACTATGGCTACACCTTC.

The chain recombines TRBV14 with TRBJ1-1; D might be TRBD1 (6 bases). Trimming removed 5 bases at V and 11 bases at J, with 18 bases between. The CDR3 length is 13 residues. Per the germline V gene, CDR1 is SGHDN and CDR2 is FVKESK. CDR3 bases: TGTGCCAGCAGCTTACAGGGTGTAGGTATGGCTTTCTTT. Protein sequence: CASSLQGVGMAFF.

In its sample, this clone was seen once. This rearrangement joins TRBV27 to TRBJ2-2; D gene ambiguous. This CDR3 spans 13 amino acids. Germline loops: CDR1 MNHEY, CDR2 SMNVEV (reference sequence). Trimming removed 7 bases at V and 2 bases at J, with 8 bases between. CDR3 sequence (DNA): TGTGCCAGCATTCTTAGTAACACCGGGGAGCTGTTTTTT. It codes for CASILSNTGELFF.

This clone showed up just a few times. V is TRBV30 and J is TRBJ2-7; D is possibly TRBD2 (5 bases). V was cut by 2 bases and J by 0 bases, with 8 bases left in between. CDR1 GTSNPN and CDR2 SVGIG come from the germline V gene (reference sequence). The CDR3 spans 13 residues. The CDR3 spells CAWSPGISYEQYF. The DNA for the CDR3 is TGTGCCTGGAGTCCGGGAATCTCCTACGAGCAGTACTTC.

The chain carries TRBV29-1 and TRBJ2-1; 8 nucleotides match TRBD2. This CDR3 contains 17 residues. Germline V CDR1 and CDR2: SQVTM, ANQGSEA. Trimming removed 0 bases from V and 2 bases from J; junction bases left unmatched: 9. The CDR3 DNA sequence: TGCAGCGTTGAAGACGCCTCACTAGCGGAGCCCTACAATGAGCAGTTCTTC. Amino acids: CSVEDASLAEPYNEQFF.